The present TCR beta chain was sequenced within a study of shared clonotypes between healthy human individuals. General study points: Having only a few donors restricted how much genetic and exposure-history diversity was captured.

Regarding this clone: No antigen is known for it. This clone may be a read error of a much larger clone one base away.

Without sorting, samples used about 90 million PBMCs for genomic DNA. Study processing details: Owing to the provision of junction-only sequences devoid of quality scores by immunoSEQ, filtering differed. Method: immunoSEQ multiplex PCR; TCRdb's copy keeps in-frame clones and lacks some. Clone size and the V and J calls come from that table; the DNA yielded D and trimming. Of about 460,000 clones in the sample, 70% to 80% were seen once. Germline V CDR1 and CDR2: SGHTA, FQGTGA. J was trimmed by 4 bases and V by 0 bases; bases with no gene match: 6. This CDR3 spans 16 amino acids. The source of this sequence is a woman in her thirties or forties in good health. Some clones in this sample may be carry-over from other donors' samples. The sample consisted of PBMCs. V and J are TRBV7-3 and TRBJ2-1, with 7 bases matching TRBD2. The CDR3 spells CASSLTWPAGYNEQFF. CDR3 nucleotide sequence: TGTGCCAGCAGCTTAACGTGGCCAGCGGGGTACAATGAGCAGTTCTTC.